These 9 T cell receptor beta chains share one sample of origin, sequenced in a study of prognosis after radiotherapy for stage I lung cancer. Starting from genomic DNA, TCR beta CDR3 was amplified through two-round multiplex PCR. With primers specific to each TRBV and TRBJ gene, the first-round PCR was performed. TCRdb re-called the multiplex PCR reads with MiXCR, one entry per CDR3 protein. This table holds 20,000 or so distinct CDR3 sequences, about 42% found once. The starting material was PBMCs, obtained before or after stereotactic body radiation therapy (not recorded which). Every receptor here comes from a donor older than 45 with non-small cell lung cancer.

This clonotype was detected only a few times. The chain combines TRBV7-9 with TRBJ1-1, with unresolved D. This CDR3 spans 12 amino acids. Germline CDR1 and CDR2: SEHNR and FQNEAQ (reference sequence). V lost 2 bases to trimming and J lost 4 bases, with 5 bases between them. CDR3 bases: TGTGCCAGCAGCTTAAGTTCCACTGAAGCTTTCTTT. Translated, it gives CASSLSSTEAFF.

Remarks on this clonotype: A much larger clone lies one base from this, so it may be a read error. The chain has TRBV12-3 or TRBV12-4 and TRBJ2-7; 8 bases line up with TRBD2. The CDR3 is made up of 15 amino acids. V lost 2 bases and J lost 1; bases outside the gene matches: 4. CDR3 in DNA: TGTGCCAGCAGTTTATTAGCGGGGCCTTCCTACGAGCAGTACTTC. Its translation is CASSLLAGPSYEQYF.

This clonotype was counted at least ten times. The J gene is TRBJ2-7, the V gene TRBV20-1; the D call may be TRBD1 or TRBD2 (5 bases each). CDR3 length equals 13 residues. V was clipped by 5 bases and J by 3 bases, with 14 bases between them. The V gene's germline CDR1 is DFQATT and CDR2 SNEGSKA (reference sequence). DNA of the CDR3: TGCAGTGCTCGGGACGTACCGGGCTACGAGCAGTACTTC. This codes for CSARDVPGYEQYF.

As regards this clonotype: The junction differs from germline at one of its ends, possibly a read error. The chain uses TRBV15 and TRBJ2-5, with a tentative D call TRBD2 (6 bases). The CDR3 length is 15 residues. Germline V CDR1 and CDR2: LNHNV, YYDKDF (reference sequence). CDR3 protein: CATSPMGGESETHYF. The CDR3 nucleotides are TGTGCCACCAGCCCTATGGGGGGAGAATCAGAGACCCATTACTTC.

The V call is TRBV12-3 or TRBV12-4, the J call TRBJ2-7; TRBD1 agrees at 7 bases. The CDR3 is made up of 15 amino acids. Trimming at V came to 6 bases and at J to 13 bases, leaving 21 bases not matched to a gene. The chain's CDR3 is CASSATTGQTYDHYF. CDR3 DNA sequence: TGTGCCAGCAGCGCTACGACAGGGCAGACCTACGATCATTACTTC.

This clonotype was counted at least ten times. The rearrangement uses TRBV5-4 and TRBJ2-3; 11 positions match TRBD2. The V gene end was trimmed by 2 bases and the J gene end by 5 bases; junction bases not matched to a gene: 4. From germline, CDR1 is SGHNT and CDR2 YYREEE (reference sequence). The CDR3 loop spans 15 amino acids. The CDR3 sequence is CASSFPTSGKDTQYF. The CDR3 DNA reads TGTGCCAGCAGCTTCCCGACTAGCGGGAAAGATACGCAGTATTTT. Based on the CDR3 plus reference TRBV5-4 and TRBJ2-3, the full variable domain is ETGVTQSPTHLIKTRGQQVTLRCSSQSGHNTVSWYQQALGQGPQFIFQYYREEENGRGNFPPRFSGLQFPNYSSELNVNALELDDSALYLCASSFPTSGKDTQYFGPGTRLTVL.

The J gene is TRBJ2-7, the V gene TRBV6-1, with D possibly matching TRBD1 (6 bases). The ends were cut back, 6 bases at V and 6 bases at J, with 18 bases in the middle. CDR3 length equals 14 residues. Germline-derived CDR1 and CDR2 are MNHNS and SASEGT. The CDR3 nucleotides read TGTGCCAGCAGACTAGGACAGCCGATGGGCGAGCAGTACTTC. It codes for CASRLGQPMGEQYF.

This clonotype was seen repeatedly, ten times or more. J is TRBJ2-6 and V is TRBV5-6; possibly TRBD1 or TRBD2 for D (5 bases each). The length of the CDR3 is 15 residues. CDR1 is SGHDT and CDR2 is YYEEEE in the germline V gene. Trimming pared 1 base from V and 4 bases from J, leaving 9 bases between. The CDR3 sequence: CASSLRGAGANVLTF. The DNA of the CDR3 is TGTGCCAGCAGCTTGAGGGGAGCCGGGGCCAACGTCCTGACTTTC. The full variable domain, completed using reference TRBV5-6 and TRBJ2-6, is DAGVTQSPTHLIKTRGQQVTLRCSPKSGHDTVSWYQQALGQGPQFIFQYYEEEERQRGNFPDRFSGHQFPNYSSELNVNALLLGDSALYLCASSLRGAGANVLTFGAGSRLTVL.

This clonotype was detected many times. CDR3 bases: TGCGCCAGCAGCCATGGGACTAGCGGGAGTTACGAGCAGTACTTC. Residues: CASSHGTSGSYEQYF. The V and J genes are TRBV4-3 and TRBJ2-7, with TRBD2 identical over 14 bases. Losses at the gene ends were 3 bases for V and 4 bases for J; bases not matched to a gene: 2. From germline, CDR1 is LGHNA and CDR2 YSLEER. CDR3 length equals 15 residues.